These 29 T cell receptor beta chains originate from one sample sequenced in a study of tumor-infiltrating lymphocytes in primary liver carcinoma. From around 500 ng of total RNA, TCR beta-specific cDNA was reverse-transcribed using a constant-region primer. What produced the TCR beta libraries was three nested multiplex PCR rounds using slightly modified ARM-PCR. Investigators reported that the first two PCR rounds, at around 10 cycles each, used TRBV1-TRBV30 forward primers with a C-beta reverse primer. TCRdb passed the multiplex PCR reads through MiXCR, listing each CDR3 protein once. Among almost 200,000 distinct CDR3 sequences, less than 65% were seen once, and the ten largest hold around 7.1%. Blood RNA came from unsorted whole blood; germline DNA was also extracted. The sequenced material came from peripheral blood. These receptors all come from a woman between 55 and 75 years old with primary liver carcinoma and hepatitis B virus infection.

A single count supports this clonotype. V gene TRBV18 combines with J gene TRBJ1-5; TRBD1 agrees at 7 bases. From germline, CDR1 is KGHSH and CDR2 LQKENI. This CDR3 is built from 14 residues. V shed 3 bases and J 3 bases; nucleotides not matched to a gene: 2. CDR3 bases: TGTGCCAGCTCACCGACAGGGACCAATCAGCCCCAGCATTTT. It specifies CASSPTGTNQPQHF.

On this clonotype: The junction differs from germline at one of its ends, possibly a read error. J is TRBJ2-2 and V is TRBV11-2, with a possible D match to TRBD2 (5 bases). Germline CDR1 and CDR2: SGHAT and FQNNGV. The CDR3 length is 16 residues. The CDR3 coding sequence is TGTGCCAGCAGCTTAGGTGGCGGCGCGAACACCGGGAAGCTGGTTTTT. Its protein is CASSLGGGANTGKLVF.

Regarding this clonotype: The germline gene is not matched at one end of the junction; a read error may be the cause. The V and J genes are TRBV29-1 and TRBJ2-3; the D gene is possibly TRBD1 (6 bases). The germline CDR1 and CDR2 sequences are SQVTM and ANQGSEA. This CDR3 region has 12 residues. The CDR3 loop reads CGVSQGSDTQYF. CDR3 bases: TGCGGCGTCTCACAGGGTTCAGATACGCAGTATTTT.

This clonotype was seen ten or more times. The chain joins TRBV7-9 to TRBJ2-1; possible D gene TRBD2, 6 bases. The ends were cut back, 4 bases at V and 5 bases at J, with 15 bases in the middle. From germline, CDR1 is SEHNR and CDR2 FQNEAQ (reference sequence). This CDR3 is 15 amino acids long. CDR3 DNA sequence: TGTGCCAGCAGCTCCGCGGGACTGCCTCACAATGAGCAGTTCTTC. It specifies CASSSAGLPHNEQFF.

This clonotype was recorded only once. The chain recombines TRBV7-9 with TRBJ2-3; D possibly uses TRBD1 or TRBD2 (5 bases each). The CDR3 is 15 amino acids. V lost 2 bases and J 6 bases, leaving 15 bases between the germline ends. CDR1 is SEHNR, CDR2 FQNEAQ, per germline (reference sequence). The CDR3 region has the DNA TGTGCCAGCAGCTTACTAGCAGGGTTTGGGGATACGCAGTATTTT. It yields the protein CASSLLAGFGDTQYF.

The table lists this clonotype with a few counts. V and J are TRBV5-1 and TRBJ2-7; no firm D call. Trimming removed 4 bases at V and 0 bases at J, with 11 bases between. CDR3 length: 14 residues. Germline loops: CDR1 SGHRS, CDR2 YFSETQ. CDR3 nucleotides: TGCGCCAGCAGCATCGACCGATTCTCCTACGAGCAGTACTTC. Its translation: CASSIDRFSYEQYF.

This clonotype was detected only a few times. This rearrangement joins TRBV29-1 to TRBJ1-2, with a possible D match to TRBD1 (5 bases). Looked up from germline, CDR1 is SQVTM and CDR2 is ANQGSEA. Trimming took 7 bases from V and 4 from J, leaving 10 bases between them. The CDR3 runs to 11 residues. In DNA form, the CDR3 reads TGCAGCGACGACAGCGGCTATGGCTACACCTTC. Translating it yields CSDDSGYGYTF.

There are a few counts of this clonotype. Given a much more abundant clone one base away, this may be a read error. The V gene is TRBV12-5, the J gene TRBJ1-1; D not certain. Looked up from germline, CDR1 is LGHNT and CDR2 is FRNRAP. This CDR3 has 12 amino acids. This CDR3 reads CDSGFGNTEAFF. CDR3 sequence (DNA): TGTGATAGTGGTTTTGGAAACACTGAAGCTTTCTTT.

As regards this clonotype: One end of the junction is discordant with germline, which a read error may explain. The chain links TRBV11-2 to TRBJ2-5, with 7 bases fitting TRBD1. CDR3 length: 14 residues. Germline lookup yields CDR1 SGHAT and CDR2 FQNNGV. The CDR3 is CASSRQGLEETQYF. The CDR3 DNA reads as TGTGCCAGCAGCCGACAGGGATTGGAGGAGACTCAGTACTTC.

The chain uses TRBV11-3 and TRBJ2-1; D is possibly TRBD2 (6 bases). Germline V CDR1 and CDR2: SGHNT, YENEEA. With 1 base removed from V and 8 bases from J, the gap between germline ends came to 21 bases. CDR3 length: 17 residues. CDR3 nucleotides: TGTGCCAGCAGCTTAGGTCGCGGGGAGTGGGATGTCGATGAGCAGTTCTTC. Its translation: CASSLGRGEWDVDEQFF.

The J gene is TRBJ2-7, the V gene TRBV28; 7 bases are a match to TRBD1. Germline V gives CDR1 MDHEN, CDR2 SYDVKM. With V trimmed by 4 bases and J by 2 bases, 5 bases remained unmatched. This CDR3 comprises 14 residues. CDR3: CASSSQGWAYEQYF. CDR3 DNA: TGTGCCAGCAGTTCACAGGGGTGGGCCTACGAGCAGTACTTC.

This clonotype was detected many times. The V and J genes are TRBV6-1 and TRBJ1-2; D remains unclear. Trimming left V 6 bases short and J 2 bases short, with 16 bases between. The CDR3 has 15 amino acids. Germline V gene lookup returns CDR1 MNHNS and CDR2 SASEGT. CDR3 bases: TGTGCCAGCAGCCCGGTATTGGAAAAAAACTATGGCTACACCTTC. Translation: CASSPVLEKNYGYTF.

Concerning this clonotype: Germline is not matched at one junction end, which may reflect a read error. Here the CDR3 reads CASNQGYRVWEQYF. The CDR3 DNA is TGCGCCAGCAACCAAGGCTACAGGGTCTGGGAGCAGTACTTC. The chain has TRBV4-1 and TRBJ2-7, with D possibly TRBD1 on 6 matching bases. The germline gives CDR1 MGHRA, CDR2 YSYEKL. This CDR3 spans 14 amino acids.

The chain couples TRBV5-1 to TRBJ1-1; possibly TRBD1 for D (5 bases). Deletions cut 4 bases from V and 6 bases from J, with 22 bases between. Germline loops: CDR1 SGHRS, CDR2 YFSETQ. CDR3 length: 16 residues. The CDR3, as DNA: TGCGCCAGCAGCGCGGGATACTCAGGGAAAGGCGCTGAAGCTTTCTTT. This sequence encodes CASSAGYSGKGAEAFF.

The V gene is TRBV11-2, the J gene TRBJ2-2; TRBD1 is a possible D gene (5 bases). This CDR3 is built from 15 residues. Germline V gene sequence: CDR1 SGHAT, CDR2 FQNNGV. V shed 9 bases and J shed 6 bases, with 20 bases lying between them. CDR3 sequence: CASSPVRVNAGELFF. As DNA, the CDR3 is TGTGCCAGTAGTCCCGTCAGGGTCAACGCCGGGGAGCTGTTTTTT.

A single count supports this clonotype. Since a much larger clone is just one base distant, this may be a read error. The chain uses TRBV12-3 or TRBV12-4 and TRBJ1-1; TRBD1 aligns across 8 bases. There are 13 residues in the CDR3. CDR3 residues: CACRTGLNTEAFF. The CDR3 DNA follows: TGTGCCTGCAGGACAGGGCTGAACACTGAAGCTTTCTTT.

About this clonotype: One end of the junction is discordant with germline, which a read error may explain. V usage is TRBV11-3 and J usage is TRBJ2-3, with no clear D. Near its end, the DNA agrees better with TRBJ1-5, so the J call may be wrong. This CDR3 spans 16 amino acids. The V gene's germline CDR1 is SGHNT and CDR2 YENEEA. The CDR3 DNA sequence: TGTACCAGCAGCTTAGGGCTAGCGAGAAACACAGATACGCAGCATTTT. Translation: CTSSLGLARNTDTQHF.

Comments on this clonotype: Being one base from a much bigger clone, this may be a read error. This chain connects TRBV6-5 to TRBJ2-7, with TRBD2 matching 8 bases. The CDR3 spans 15 residues. In germline, CDR1 is MNHEY, CDR2 SVGAGI. The CDR3 sequence is CASSPPGLVSYQQYF. The CDR3 DNA follows: TGTGCCAGCAGTCCCCCGGGACTAGTCTCCTACCAGCAGTACTTC.

Details on this clonotype: This may come from a read error, since a much larger clone is one base off. The rearrangement uses TRBV5-4 and TRBJ2-1; 10 positions agree with TRBD2. CDR1 is SGHNT and CDR2 is YYREEE in the germline V gene (reference sequence). The CDR3 contains 16 residues. CDR3 sequence reads: CAISSATSGIGDEQFF. DNA of the CDR3: TGTGCCATCAGCTCTGCAACTAGCGGGATTGGCGATGAGCAGTTCTTC.

As for this clonotype: The junction departs from the called germline gene at one end, perhaps through a read error. This chain joins TRBV28 and TRBJ1-2; a weak D match, TRBD1 (6 bases). Germline CDR1 is MDHEN and CDR2 is SYDVKM. The length of the CDR3 is 14 residues. The CDR3 bases are TGTGCCAGCAGCGTAACGGGGGCCTTCTATGACTACACCTTC. It codes for CASSVTGAFYDYTF.

This clonotype was seen a handful of times. The V gene is TRBV7-8, the J gene TRBJ2-7; TRBD1 matches at 9 bases. CDR3 length equals 15 residues. Per germline, CDR1 SGHVS and CDR2 FQNEAQ. V lost 4 bases, J lost 2 bases, and 6 bases stayed unmatched. CDR3 nucleotides: TGTGCCAGCAGCTCGCCGGGACAGGGAGCCTACGAGCAGTACTTC. It translates to CASSSPGQGAYEQYF.

For this clonotype: Its ends do not fully match the called genes, so a read error is possible. This chain joins TRBV11-1 and TRBJ1-1; D not resolved. The CDR3 runs to 14 residues. CDR1 is SGHAT and CDR2 is FQDESV in the germline V gene (reference sequence). The CDR3 is CTSNQDGENTEAFF. DNA for the CDR3: TGCACCAGCAACCAAGACGGGGAGAACACTGAAGCTTTCTTT.

The chain employs TRBV11-2 and TRBJ2-7; tentative D call: TRBD1 (5 bases). Germline lookup yields CDR1 SGHAT and CDR2 FQNNGV. Deletions cut 11 bases from V and 0 bases from J, with 23 bases between. The CDR3 extends over 16 amino acids. The CDR3 here is CAGNPLTALNSYEQYV. The CDR3 bases are TGTGCCGGCAACCCACTGACAGCACTAAACTCCTACGAGCAGTACGTC.

About this clonotype itself: A clone one base away is much larger, so this may be a read error. The J gene is TRBJ1-2, the V gene TRBV29-1; tentative D call: TRBD1 (5 bases). The CDR3 contains 11 residues. Germline CDR1 is SQVTM and CDR2 is ANQGSEA. The CDR3 here is CSVKDDSGYTF. CDR3 DNA: TGCAGCGTTAAAGACGACAGTGGCTACACCTTC.

In regard to this clonotype: One end of the junction does not line up with germline, which may come from a read error. The chain couples TRBV7-9 to TRBJ1-6; D not resolved. CDR3 length: 16 amino acids. Germline V CDR1 and CDR2: SEHNR, FQNEAQ (reference sequence). CDR3 loop: CASSLLREYYNSPLHF. The CDR3 region has the DNA TGTGCCAGCAGCTTGTTACGGGAATACTATAATTCACCGCTCCACTTT.

In the case of this clonotype: Since no conserved phenylalanine or tryptophan closes the CDR3, a read error is the likely cause. The chain employs TRBV5-5 and TRBJ2-1; 11 positions agree with TRBD1. The CDR3 length is 13 residues. The ends lost 9 bases at V and 8 bases at J; junction bases unmatched: 7. Germline V gene sequence: CDR1 SGHKS, CDR2 YYEKEE (reference sequence). The CDR3 reads CATGTGGYDEQFI. CDR3 sequence (DNA): TGTGCCACCGGGACAGGGGGATACGATGAGCAGTTCATC.

The sample holds a few counts of this clonotype. Its ends do not fully match the called genes, so a read error is possible. The J gene is TRBJ2-5, the V gene TRBV11-2; TRBD1 matches at 10 bases. The CDR3 is made up of 15 amino acids. In germline, CDR1 is SGHAT, CDR2 FQNNGV. For the CDR3, the DNA is TGTGCCAGCAACTGGGGGACAGGGGAGAGCGAGATCCAGTACTTC. Translated, it gives CASNWGTGESEIQYF.

There are many counts of this clonotype. This chain connects TRBV29-1 to TRBJ2-6; D gene ambiguous. V lost 5 bases and J lost 3, with 11 bases in between. This CDR3 is 14 amino acids long. Germline CDR1 reads SQVTM; CDR2 reads ANQGSEA. The CDR3 DNA reads TGCAGCGTTAGTCAGGAAATTGGGGCCAACGTCCTGACTTTC. Translating it yields CSVSQEIGANVLTF.

A word on this clonotype: An end of the junction differs from the germline gene, which may be a read error. This sequence joins TRBV10-3 and TRBJ1-1; TRBD1 aligns across 7 bases. The CDR3 has 15 residues. The germline CDR1 and CDR2 sequences are ENHRY and SYGVKD. In DNA form, the CDR3 reads TGTGCCATCAGTGAGTCGACAGGGTTAGACACTGGAGCTTTCTTT. It translates to CAISESTGLDTGAFF.